This TCR beta chain was sequenced in a study of long-term antiretroviral therapy in people with HIV. Study at large: Samples from the earliest time points predate the 2015 immediate-ART recommendation by about a decade. Study-level points and caveats: Blood was collected between the mid-2000s and the late 2010s, possibly under older ART regimens. Controls had broader CDR3 length ranges than HIV repertoires did.

Treatment of all HIV participants took place in the United States. On this clone: What it recognizes is unknown.

Survey level was the resolution at which the v3.0 immunoSEQ assay ran. Profiled with immunoSEQ multiplex PCR; TCRdb holds only in-frame clones, not every one. The table shows tens of thousands of clones, with roughly 84% occurring only once. The TCR sequence derives from a man in his forties with HIV. The sequenced sample was unsorted PBMCs, obtained 3 years after starting antiretroviral therapy.

The CDR3 sequence is CASSSTGRTGELFF. DNA for the CDR3: TGCGCCAGCAGCTCAACAGGGCGCACCGGGGAGCTGTTTTTT. The chain combines TRBV5-1 with TRBJ2-2; D possibly corresponds to TRBD1 (6 bases). Trimming cost V 3 bases and J 4 bases, with 10 bases left between them. Germline CDR1 SGHRS, CDR2 YFSETQ. The CDR3 sequence is 14 residues long.